The next 8 T cell receptor beta chains were all read from a single sample in a study of identical twins. MiXCR, applied by TCRdb to the 5' RACE reads, yields one record per CDR3 protein. The sample has hundreds of thousands of distinct CDR3 sequences; 15% to 20% are singletons. These sequences were also reported in another study, on T cells expressing NK-cell markers.

The material sequenced was PBMCs. These receptors originate from a woman aged 18-29 years in good health.

The V call is TRBV19, the J call TRBJ2-7; 7 bases agree with TRBD1. J gave up 3 bases and V 6 bases, and 14 bases lay outside the gene matches. Looked up from germline, CDR1 is LNHDA and CDR2 is SQIVND (reference sequence). CDR3 size: 16 residues. CDR3 bases: TGTGCCAGTAGCAAATTCTCCGGGACAGACTTCTACGAGCAGTACTTC. Translation gives CASSKFSGTDFYEQYF.

The chain carries TRBV20-1 and TRBJ2-3; tentative D call: TRBD2 (5 bases). CDR1 and CDR2 (germline): DFQATT, SNEGSKA (reference sequence). V was pared by 4 bases and J by 4 bases, with 18 bases between. The CDR3 contains 15 residues. CDR3 DNA: TGCAGTGCTACTTTAATCCTAGCCGGAGCAGATACGCAGTATTTT. Translating gives CSATLILAGADTQYF.

Only a few counts were recorded for this clonotype. V and J are TRBV10-3 and TRBJ1-5, with D perhaps TRBD1 (5 bases). CDR3 length: 12 amino acids. CDR1 is ENHRY, CDR2 SYGVKD, per germline. V was cut by 7 bases and J by 4 bases, with 8 bases left in between. CDR3 sequence: CAIKEGNQPQHF. Here the CDR3 DNA reads TGTGCCATCAAGGAGGGGAATCAGCCCCAGCATTTT.

The CDR3 spells CATSSPGGSPLHF. CDR3 coding DNA: TGTGCCACCAGCTCTCCTGGCGGTTCACCCCTCCACTTT. The gene calls are TRBV15 and TRBJ1-6, with no clear D. This CDR3 region has 13 residues. The V gene's germline CDR1 is LNHNV and CDR2 YYDKDF (reference sequence). With 5 bases removed from V and 9 bases from J, the gap between germline ends came to 11 bases.

This clonotype showed up just a few times. The chain recombines TRBV12-3 or TRBV12-4 with TRBJ1-5, with TRBD1 as a possible D gene (5 bases). The CDR3 is made up of 13 amino acids. V lost 5 bases and J 5 bases, leaving 10 bases between the germline ends. CDR3 nucleotide sequence: TGTGCCAGCAGTCTGACAGCCTATCAGCCCCAGCATTTT. It encodes CASSLTAYQPQHF.

This clonotype occurred a few times. The chain uses TRBV5-1 and TRBJ1-1; a possible D gene is TRBD1 (5 bases). The CDR3 totals 13 residues. Between the trimmed V and J ends, which lost 6 bases and 1 base, there was a span of 10 bases. Germline V gene lookup returns CDR1 SGHRS and CDR2 YFSETQ. CDR3 coding DNA: TGCGCCAGCACTAGGGACGGGAACACTGAAGCTTTCTTT. Amino acids: CASTRDGNTEAFF.

This chain joins TRBV12-3 or TRBV12-4 and TRBJ1-3, with 7 bases matching TRBD1. The CDR3 covers 14 residues. V was pared by 3 bases and J by 6 bases, with 5 bases of the junction left unmatched. The CDR3 bases are TGTGCCAGCAGTTTTAGCCAGGGGGAAAACACCATATATTTT. Translating it yields CASSFSQGENTIYF.

This clonotype turned up a few times. The genes are TRBV15 and TRBJ2-1; 8 bases are shared with TRBD1. CDR3 size: 16 residues. The V segment lost 1 base and the J segment 6 bases; nucleotides outside the gene matches: 8. The germline V gene has CDR1 LNHNV and CDR2 YYDKDF (reference sequence). The CDR3 loop reads CATSRVRGHEGNEQFF. The DNA for the CDR3 is TGTGCCACCAGCAGAGTCAGGGGGCATGAGGGCAATGAGCAGTTCTTC.